This TCR beta chain was identified in a study of cytomegalovirus exposure and HLA in healthy donors. Findings and caveats of the study: Diagnosis of cytomegalovirus status made by the classifier reportedly showed high specificity and sensitivity.

A remark on this clone: The target antigen is unknown.

Primers: 60 Vbeta forward and 13 Jbeta reverse. Sequencing was performed with immunoSEQ multiplex PCR; in TCRdb, only in-frame clones are kept and a portion is missing. Of about 190,000 clones listed, over 60% are singletons. Material for sequencing was PBMCs. The receptor was isolated from a man aged 25 to 40 in good health and CMV-seropositive.

CDR3 in DNA: TGTGCTATCGCCCCAGGGCAGGGCGGGGAGCTGTTTTTT. It specifies CAIAPGQGGELFF. The chain uses TRBV10-3 and TRBJ2-2; possible D gene TRBD1, 5 bases. The CDR3 has 13 amino acids. Germline V CDR1 and CDR2: ENHRY, SYGVKD.